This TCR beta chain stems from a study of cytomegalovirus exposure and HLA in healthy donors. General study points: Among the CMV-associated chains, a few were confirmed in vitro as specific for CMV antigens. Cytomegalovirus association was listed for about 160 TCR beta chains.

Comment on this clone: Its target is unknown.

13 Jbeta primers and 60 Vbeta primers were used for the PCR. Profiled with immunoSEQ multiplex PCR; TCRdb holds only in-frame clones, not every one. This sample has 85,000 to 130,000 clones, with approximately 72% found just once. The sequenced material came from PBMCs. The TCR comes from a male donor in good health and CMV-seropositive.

The CDR3 bases are TGCGCCAGCAGCTCCCGGGACAGTCTCAATGAGCAGTTCTTC. This translates into CASSSRDSLNEQFF. The V and J genes are TRBV5-1 and TRBJ2-1; 7 nucleotides line up with TRBD1. This CDR3 is built from 14 residues. Germline lookup yields CDR1 SGHRS and CDR2 YFSETQ. V lost 3 bases and J lost 6; bases outside the gene matches: 6.